The 11 T cell receptor beta chains below all came from one sample that was sequenced in a study of cytomegalovirus exposure and HLA in healthy donors. The PCR used 60 Vbeta and 13 Jbeta primers. TCRdb keeps only in-frame clones here, not all; method: immunoSEQ multiplex PCR. The sample holds 95,000 to 150,000 clones; just over 65% are singletons and the top ten take more than 1.5%. The sample taken for sequencing was PBMCs. Receptors were obtained from a man in his late teens or twenties in good health and CMV-seronegative.

This clone was recorded a few times. The rearrangement links TRBV19 to TRBJ1-5, with D perhaps TRBD1 (5 bases). The CDR3 is made up of 14 amino acids. V dropped 7 bases and J dropped 1 base, with 11 bases sitting between them. In germline, CDR1 is LNHDA, CDR2 SQIVND (reference sequence). CDR3: CASTWGGSNQPQHF. The CDR3 coding sequence is TGTGCCAGTACCTGGGGCGGAAGCAATCAGCCCCAGCATTTT. The whole variable domain, filled in from reference TRBV19 and TRBJ1-5, reads DGGITQSPKYLFRKEGQNVTLSCEQNLNHDAMYWYRQDPGQGLRLIYYSQIVNDFQKGDIAEGYSVSREKKESFPLTVTSAQKNPTAFYLCASTWGGSNQPQHFGDGTRLSIL.

This chain joins TRBV30 and TRBJ1-2; D gene uncertain. The CDR3 consists of 15 residues. Deletions cut 0 bases from V and 4 bases from J, with 15 bases between. Germline values: CDR1 GTSNPN, CDR2 SVGIG (reference sequence). CDR3 sequence (DNA): TGTGCCTGGAGTGTACTGAACAGATTGGGCTATGGCTACACCTTC. This translates into CAWSVLNRLGYGYTF.

This clone appeared a few times. V is TRBV4-1 and J is TRBJ2-7, with TRBD1 as a possible D gene (6 bases). Deletions cut 1 base from V and 6 bases from J, with 13 bases between. The CDR3 length is 14 residues. Germline-derived CDR1 and CDR2 are MGHRA and YSYEKL. This chain's CDR3 is CASSQGPRGSEQYF. DNA for the CDR3: TGCGCCAGCAGCCAAGGGCCGAGGGGGTCCGAGCAGTACTTC.

This clone was observed a single time. V is TRBV7-2 and J is TRBJ1-1, with 8 bases identical to TRBD1. The V and J ends lost 1 base and 11 bases, in that order; junction bases with no gene match: 15. Germline V gene data show CDR1 as SGHTA and CDR2 as FQGNSA. This CDR3 spans 16 amino acids. CDR3 DNA sequence: TGTGCCAGCAGCTTAGAGGGGGACAGGCGGAGGGGTGACGCTTTCTTT. Protein: CASSLEGDRRRGDAFF. The whole variable domain, filled in from reference TRBV7-2 and TRBJ1-1, reads GAGVSQSPSNKVTEKGKDVELRCDPISGHTALYWYRQSLGQGLEFLIYFQGNSAPDKSGLPSDRFSAERTGGSVSTLTIQRTQQEDSAVYLCASSLEGDRRRGDAFFGQGTRLTVV.

The chain recombines TRBV2 with TRBJ2-7, with TRBD1 as a possible D gene (6 bases). The CDR3 spans 13 residues. Germline CDR1 reads SNHLY; CDR2 reads FYNNEI. Trimming pared 7 bases from V and 4 bases from J, leaving 14 bases between. The CDR3 nucleotides read TGTGCCAGCAATGCAGGGGTTGGGTACGAGCAGTACTTC. Amino acids: CASNAGVGYEQYF.

The J gene is TRBJ1-5, the V gene TRBV29-1; 7 bases align to TRBD1. This CDR3 has 14 residues. CDR1 is SQVTM, CDR2 ANQGSEA, per germline. The junction had 5 bases not matched to a gene; V was cut back by 4 bases and J by 2 bases. CDR3 amino acids: CSVGDGQGNQPQHF. Here the CDR3 DNA reads TGCAGCGTTGGAGACGGACAGGGCAATCAGCCCCAGCATTTT.

The J gene is TRBJ1-5, the V gene TRBV18, with D tentatively TRBD1 (5 bases). Trimming shortened V by 3 bases and J by 0 bases, and 12 bases separated the two germline ends. Germline CDR1 and CDR2: KGHSH and LQKENI. The CDR3 is 16 amino acids. The CDR3 spells CASSPTRGNSNQPQHF. CDR3 DNA sequence: TGTGCCAGCTCACCTACAAGGGGAAATAGCAATCAGCCCCAGCATTTT.

This clone was seen only a few times. This chain links TRBV30 with TRBJ1-4; TRBD1 agrees at 9 bases. CDR3 length: 14 residues. V gave up 2 bases and J gave up 8 bases; unmatched junction bases: 6. Germline CDR1 reads GTSNPN; CDR2 reads SVGIG (reference sequence). CDR3 in DNA: TGTGCCTGGAGTACCGGGACAGGGACCGAAAAACTGTTTTTT. Its translation: CAWSTGTGTEKLFF.

The chain is built from TRBV20-1 and TRBJ1-1; D unresolved. V lost 6 bases and J 4 bases, leaving 6 bases between the germline ends. Germline V lookup: CDR1 DFQATT, CDR2 SNEGSKA (reference sequence). The CDR3 length is 10 residues. CDR3: CSAEGTEAFF. The CDR3 region has the DNA TGCAGTGCGGAGGGCACTGAAGCTTTCTTT.

The chain is built from TRBV19 and TRBJ1-1; D is uncertain. CDR1 LNHDA and CDR2 SQIVND come from the germline V gene (reference sequence). CDR3 length equals 13 residues. V was shortened by 5 bases and J by 3 bases, with 10 bases between the two germline ends. The CDR3: CASSASEHTEAFF. The CDR3 DNA sequence: TGTGCCAGTAGTGCTTCCGAGCACACTGAAGCTTTCTTT.

The rearrangement uses TRBV19 and TRBJ1-4; a weak D match, TRBD1 (6 bases). V was clipped by 5 bases and J by 3 bases, with 19 bases between them. The CDR3 covers 17 residues. Germline V gene sequence: CDR1 LNHDA, CDR2 SQIVND (reference sequence). The CDR3 DNA follows: TGTGCCAGTAGTGGGCCCCCTGTGGGGGCGCCTAATGAAAAACTGTTTTTT. It specifies CASSGPPVGAPNEKLFF.